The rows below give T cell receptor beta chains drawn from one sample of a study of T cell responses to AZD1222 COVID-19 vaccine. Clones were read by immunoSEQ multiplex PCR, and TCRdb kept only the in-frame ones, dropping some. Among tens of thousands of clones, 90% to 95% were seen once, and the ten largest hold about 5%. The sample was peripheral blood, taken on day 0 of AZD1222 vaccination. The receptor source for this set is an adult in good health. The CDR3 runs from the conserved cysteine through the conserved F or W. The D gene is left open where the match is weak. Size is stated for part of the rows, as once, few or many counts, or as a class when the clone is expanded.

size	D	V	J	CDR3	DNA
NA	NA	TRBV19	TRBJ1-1	CASSLQPNTEAFF	TGTGCCAGTAGTCTACAACCGAACACTGAAGCTTTCTTT
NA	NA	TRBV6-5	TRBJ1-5	CASSYGSNQPQHF	TGTGCCAGCAGTTACGGGAGCAATCAGCCCCAGCATTTT
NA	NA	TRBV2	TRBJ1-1	CASSELGRGNTEAFF	TGTGCCAGCAGTGAACTTGGCAGGGGAAACACTGAAGCTTTCTTT
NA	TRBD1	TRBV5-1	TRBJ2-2	CASSLMAGGTGELFF	TGCGCCAGCAGCTTGATGGCAGGGGGCACCGGGGAGCTGTTTTTT
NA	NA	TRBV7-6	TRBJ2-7	CASSLEGTSYEQYF	TGTGCCAGCAGCTTAGAGGGCACCTCCTACGAGCAGTACTTC
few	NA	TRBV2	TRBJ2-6	CASGSGANVLTF	TGTGCCAGCGGGTCTGGGGCCAACGTCCTGACTTTC
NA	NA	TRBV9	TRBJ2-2	CASSVERLGAGELFF	TGTGCCAGCAGCGTAGAGCGTCTAGGGGCCGGGGAGCTGTTTTTT
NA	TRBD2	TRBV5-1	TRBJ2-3	CASSPSGDTDTQYF	TGCGCCAGCAGCCCTAGCGGGGACACAGATACGCAGTATTTT
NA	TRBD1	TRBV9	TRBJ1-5	CASSRLGQGNQPQHF	TGTGCCAGCAGCCGATTAGGACAGGGTAATCAGCCCCAGCATTTT
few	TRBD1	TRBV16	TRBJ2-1	CASSQRDRVTNEQFF	TGTGCCAGCAGCCAACGGGACAGGGTTACCAATGAGCAGTTCTTC
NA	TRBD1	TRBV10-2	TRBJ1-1	CASRTITGGQNTEAFF	TGCGCCAGCAGAACCATAACAGGGGGGCAGAACACTGAAGCTTTCTTT
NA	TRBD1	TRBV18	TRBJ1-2	CASSLTGSDRDAYGYTF	TGTGCCAGCTCACTGACGGGATCGGACAGGGATGCCTATGGCTACACCTTC
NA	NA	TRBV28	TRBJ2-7	CASSSPGAVIYEQYF	TGTGCCAGCAGTTCCCCTGGAGCGGTGATCTACGAGCAGTACTTC
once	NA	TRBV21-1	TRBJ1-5	CASSKEGRAYQSAPPQHF	TGTGCCAGCAGCAAGGAGGGGAGGGCTTACCAATCAGCTCCGCCCCAGCATTTT
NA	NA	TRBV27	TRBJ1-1	CASSNAPGGPEKADTEAFF	TGTGCCAGCTCGAACGCGCCAGGTGGCCCGGAGAAAGCGGACACTGAAGCTTTCTTT
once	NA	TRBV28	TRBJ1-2	CASSTGSANYGYTF	TGTGCCAGCAGTACAGGGTCAGCCAACTATGGCTACACCTTC
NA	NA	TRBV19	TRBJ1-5	CASSPPGLGQHF	TGTGCCAGTAGTCCGCCGGGCCTGGGCCAGCATTTT
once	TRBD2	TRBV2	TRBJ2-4	CASSGLAGGTSKNIQYF	TGTGCCAGCAGTGGGCTAGCGGGGGGGACATCCAAAAACATTCAGTACTTC
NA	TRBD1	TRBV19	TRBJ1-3	CASSNPGQGAIPGNTIYF	TGTGCCAGTAGTAACCCGGGACAGGGGGCGATCCCTGGAAACACCATATATTTT
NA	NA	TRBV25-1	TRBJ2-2	CASSATGSNTGELFF	TGTGCCAGCAGTGCGACAGGTTCGAACACCGGGGAGCTGTTTTTT
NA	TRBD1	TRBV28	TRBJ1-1	CASSSRQGMHTEAFF	TGTGCCAGCAGTAGCAGACAGGGGATGCACACTGAAGCTTTCTTT
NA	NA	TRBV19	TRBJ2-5	CASSIGGGAGETQYF	TGTGCCAGTAGTATAGGAGGGGGGGCCGGGGAGACCCAGTACTTC
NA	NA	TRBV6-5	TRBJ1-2	CASSYSKAGGYGYTF	TGTGCCAGCAGTTACTCGAAGGCGGGGGGCTATGGCTACACCTTC